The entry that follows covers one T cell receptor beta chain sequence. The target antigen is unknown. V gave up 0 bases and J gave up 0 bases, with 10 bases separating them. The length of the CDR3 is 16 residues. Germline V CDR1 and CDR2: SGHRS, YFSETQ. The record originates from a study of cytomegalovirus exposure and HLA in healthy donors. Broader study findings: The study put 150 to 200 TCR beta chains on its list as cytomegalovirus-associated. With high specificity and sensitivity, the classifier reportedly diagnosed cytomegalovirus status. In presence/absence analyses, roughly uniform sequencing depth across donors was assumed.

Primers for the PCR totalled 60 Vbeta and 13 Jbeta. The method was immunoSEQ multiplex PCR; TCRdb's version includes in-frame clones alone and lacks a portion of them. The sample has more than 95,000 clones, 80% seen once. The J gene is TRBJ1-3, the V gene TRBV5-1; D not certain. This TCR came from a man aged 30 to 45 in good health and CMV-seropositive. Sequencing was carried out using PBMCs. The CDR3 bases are TGCGCCAGCAGCTTGGGAGGGATCTCCTCTGGAAACACCATATATTTT. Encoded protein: CASSLGGISSGNTIYF. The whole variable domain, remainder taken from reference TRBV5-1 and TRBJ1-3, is KAGVTQTPRYLIKTRGQQVTLSCSPISGHRSVSWYQQTPGQGLQFLFEYFSETQRNKGNFPGRFSGRQFSNSRSEMNVSTLELGDSALYLCASSLGGISSGNTIYFGEGSWLTVV.